These 3 T cell receptor beta chains originate from one sample sequenced in a study of shared clonotypes between healthy human individuals. The method was immunoSEQ multiplex PCR; TCRdb's version includes in-frame clones alone and lacks a portion of them. The top ten hold more than 9% of the sample, which has some 300,000 clones, more than 60% seen once. Material for sequencing was memory CD4+ T cells sorted from blood. Subset meaning: CD45RA-negative fraction. Receptors were obtained from a man in his thirties or forties in good health.

The V call is TRBV11-3, the J call TRBJ2-1, with 12 positions matching TRBD1. V shed 1 base and J 8 bases; nucleotides not matched to a gene: 6. Germline V gene lookup returns CDR1 SGHNT and CDR2 YENEEA. The CDR3 consists of 16 residues. The CDR3 loop is CASSLAGGQGAYEQFF. The CDR3 bases are TGTGCCAGCAGCTTAGCGGGGGGACAGGGGGCCTATGAGCAGTTCTTC.

The chain uses TRBV4-1 and TRBJ2-1; either TRBD1 or TRBD2 may fit D (5 bases each). Germline loops: CDR1 MGHRA, CDR2 YSYEKL. The V end was cut by 2 bases, the J end by 5 bases, with 10 bases between. The CDR3 runs to 14 residues. The CDR3 sequence is CASSQPGTNNEQFF. The CDR3 coding sequence is TGCGCCAGCAGCCAACCTGGGACCAACAATGAGCAGTTCTTC.

This clone was observed a single time. The chain combines TRBV6-1 with TRBJ2-1, with 7 bases that match TRBD2. Unmatched junction bases numbered 8, after V lost 1 base and J lost 2 bases. The CDR3 contains 17 residues. Germline-derived CDR1 and CDR2 are MNHNS and SASEGT. The CDR3 loop is CASSEVHGLAAYNEQFF. The CDR3 DNA reads as TGTGCCAGCAGTGAAGTCCATGGGCTAGCGGCCTACAATGAGCAGTTCTTC.